These 30 T cell receptor beta chains were all obtained from the same sample, sequenced in a study of graft-versus-host responses after intestinal transplantation. Generated by immunoSEQ multiplex PCR, the TCRdb table keeps only in-frame clones and is missing some. Of roughly 19,000 clones in the sample, around 93% were seen once. This specimen was PBMCs, taken 23 days after intestinal transplant. The source is a human patient who received an intestinal transplant, so some T cells may come from the graft donor.

The V and J genes are TRBV7-9 and TRBJ1-1, with D perhaps matching TRBD1 (5 bases). CDR3 length: 14 amino acids. CDR1 and CDR2 from the germline V gene are SEHNR and FQNEAQ (reference sequence). V was cut by 5 bases and J by 3 bases, with 13 bases left in between. In nucleotides, the CDR3 is TGTGCCAGCAGCCCTGGGACGTCTTACACTGAAGCTTTCTTT. It translates to CASSPGTSYTEAFF. The full variable domain, in which reference TRBV7-9 and TRBJ1-1 provide the parts outside the CDR3, is DTGVSQNPRHKITKRGQNVTFRCDPISEHNRLYWYRQTLGQGPEFLTYFQNEAQLEKSRLLSDRFSAERPKGSFSTLEIQRTEQGDSAMYLCASSPGTSYTEAFFGQGTRLTVV.

The CDR3 sequence is CASSFRGGLGQETQYF. The CDR3, as DNA: TGTGCCAGCAGCTTTAGAGGGGGTTTGGGGCAAGAGACCCAGTACTTC. The V and J genes are TRBV14 and TRBJ2-5; maybe TRBD1 (6 bases). Germline loops: CDR1 SGHDN, CDR2 FVKESK. Between the trimmed V and J ends, which lost 5 bases and 2 bases, there was a span of 18 bases. The CDR3 has 16 residues.

The J gene is TRBJ1-5, the V gene TRBV4-2, with D possibly TRBD1 on 5 matching bases. This CDR3 region has 15 residues. V gave up 5 bases and J gave up 0 bases, with 11 bases separating them. Germline lookup yields CDR1 LGHNA and CDR2 YNFKEQ. CDR3 DNA sequence: TGTGCCAGCAGCTTGGGGGGAGATAGCAATCAGCCCCAGCATTTT. Translation gives CASSLGGDSNQPQHF.

This chain links TRBV27 with TRBJ1-1; D is possibly TRBD1 (6 bases). The CDR3 runs 16 residues. V gave up 3 bases and J gave up 3 bases, with 17 bases separating them. Germline V gene data show CDR1 as MNHEY and CDR2 as SMNVEV (reference sequence). This CDR3 is CASSFLGQRNDTEAFF. The CDR3, as DNA: TGTGCCAGCAGTTTTCTCGGACAGCGAAATGACACTGAAGCTTTCTTT.

The chain carries TRBV12-5 and TRBJ1-1; D perhaps matches TRBD1 (6 bases). The germline V gene encodes CDR1 LGHNT and CDR2 FRNRAP. Between the trimmed V and J ends, which lost 4 bases and 1 base, there was a span of 22 bases. The CDR3 is 18 residues long. CDR3 DNA: TGTGCTAGTGGTTCTTATCCGGGGGCAACACTACAGAACACTGAAGCTTTCTTT. As protein: CASGSYPGATLQNTEAFF.

In DNA, the CDR3 is TGCAGCGTTGTGTTGTTGAGGACAGGGGGCGACGAGCAGTACTTC. Its translation: CSVVLLRTGGDEQYF. The V and J genes are TRBV29-1 and TRBJ2-7; TRBD1 aligns across 11 bases. Germline V gene sequence: CDR1 SQVTM, CDR2 ANQGSEA. Losses at the gene ends were 4 bases for V and 5 bases for J; bases not matched to a gene: 10. The CDR3 loop spans 15 amino acids.

The chain links TRBV21-1 to TRBJ1-2; TRBD1, the D gene given by the table, was not confirmed from the DNA. TRBV21-1 constitutes a pseudogene. CDR3 length: 10 amino acids. The CDR3 loop is CASSNSGYTF. The CDR3 DNA follows: TGTGCCAGCAGCAACAGTGGCTACACCTTC.

This clone occurred once. The chain employs TRBV29-1 and TRBJ2-4; the D gene is possibly TRBD2 (6 bases). Germline values: CDR1 SQVTM, CDR2 ANQGSEA. The V end lost 1 base, the J end lost 5 bases, and 6 bases lay between the germline ends. This CDR3 spans 12 amino acids. CDR3: CSVEGGENIQYF. The CDR3 nucleotides are TGCAGCGTTGAAGGGGGGGAAAACATTCAGTACTTC.

DNA of the CDR3: TGTGCCAGCAGCCCACTGTCGGGACAGGCCCCCTACGAGCAGTACTTC. It is translated as CASSPLSGQAPYEQYF. V usage is TRBV5-6 and J usage is TRBJ2-7, with 8 bases aligning to TRBD1. This CDR3 has 16 amino acids. J was trimmed by 2 bases and V by 4 bases; bases with no gene match: 11. The germline gives CDR1 SGHDT, CDR2 YYEEEE.

V and J are TRBV27 and TRBJ1-5; no firm D call. Germline V gives CDR1 MNHEY, CDR2 SMNVEV (reference sequence). The CDR3 spans 15 residues. Trimming took off 1 base at V and 2 bases at J, with 9 bases between the two ends. CDR3 nucleotide sequence: TGTGCCAGCAGTTTATTGGGTAGCGGCAATCAGCCCCAGCATTTT. Translating it yields CASSLLGSGNQPQHF.

This chain joins TRBV28 and TRBJ2-7; possible D gene TRBD2, 5 bases. Trimming stripped 9 bases from V and 0 bases from J, with 15 bases between. CDR1 and CDR2 (germline): MDHEN, SYDVKM. The CDR3 has 14 amino acids. In DNA form, the CDR3 reads TGTGCCAGTCATCGGGTTGGGAGCTCCTACGAGCAGTACTTC. It yields the protein CASHRVGSSYEQYF.

The chain has TRBV7-9 and TRBJ1-2; possible D gene TRBD1, 5 bases. V gave up 3 bases and J gave up 3 bases, with 14 bases separating them. The germline V gene has CDR1 SEHNR and CDR2 FQNEAQ (reference sequence). The CDR3 loop spans 15 amino acids. This CDR3 is CASSLFLEGHYGYTF. CDR3 nucleotides: TGTGCCAGCAGCTTGTTTTTAGAGGGGCACTATGGCTACACCTTC.

The chain links TRBV12-5 to TRBJ1-1; D gene uncertain. With 1 base removed from V and 5 bases from J, the gap between germline ends came to 11 bases. CDR1 LGHNT and CDR2 FRNRAP come from the germline V gene. The CDR3 runs to 14 residues. Here the CDR3 reads CASGLAPGKTEAFF. DNA of the CDR3: TGTGCTAGTGGTTTGGCCCCAGGAAAAACTGAAGCTTTCTTT.

The table lists this clone with a count of one. The rearrangement uses TRBV6-6 and TRBJ2-7; TRBD1 aligns across 8 bases. Per germline, CDR1 MNHNY and CDR2 SVGAGI (reference sequence). CDR3 size: 15 residues. With V trimmed by 0 bases and J by 3 bases, 4 bases remained unmatched. The CDR3 sequence is CASSYSSGGRYEQYF. Here the CDR3 DNA reads TGTGCCAGCAGTTACTCTTCAGGGGGCCGCTACGAGCAGTACTTC.

The chain is built from TRBV11-2 and TRBJ1-2; TRBD1 matches 7 bases. The germline CDR1 and CDR2 sequences are SGHAT and FQNNGV. This CDR3 comprises 17 residues. The trim removed 3 bases at V and 6 bases at J, leaving 16 bases unmatched. The CDR3 nucleotides are TGTGCCAGCAGCTTTATACGTGGGACAGAGAGAGAGAATGGCTACACCTTC. Its protein is CASSFIRGTERENGYTF.

The gene calls are TRBV11-2 and TRBJ2-2, with a possible D match to TRBD2 (5 bases). V was cut by 0 bases and J by 5 bases, with 16 bases left in between. The CDR3 is made up of 17 amino acids. In germline, CDR1 is SGHAT, CDR2 FQNNGV. The CDR3 reads CASSLELALVLTGELFF. CDR3 DNA: TGTGCCAGCAGCTTAGAATTGGCACTAGTATTGACCGGGGAGCTGTTTTTT.

The chain employs TRBV29-1 and TRBJ1-2; 7 nucleotides match TRBD1. This CDR3 contains 13 residues. The germline CDR1 and CDR2 sequences are SQVTM and ANQGSEA. Germline trimming cut 6 bases from V and 2 bases from J; bases unmatched to any gene: 6. The CDR3 bases are TGCAGCGTAAGACAGGGAGCAAACTATGGCTACACCTTC. Translating it yields CSVRQGANYGYTF.

The V and J genes are TRBV4-3 and TRBJ2-7; maybe TRBD1 (5 bases). The CDR3 length is 17 residues. V dropped 0 bases and J dropped 0 bases, with 15 bases sitting between them. Germline V lookup: CDR1 LGHNA, CDR2 YSLEER. This CDR3 reads CASSQDPDSFSSYEQYF. The CDR3 nucleotides are TGCGCCAGCAGCCAAGATCCCGACAGCTTCAGCTCCTACGAGCAGTACTTC.

The gene calls are TRBV5-1 and TRBJ2-7, with D possibly matching TRBD1 (5 bases). V shed 0 bases and J shed 2 bases, with 12 bases lying between them. Germline CDR1 reads SGHRS; CDR2 reads YFSETQ. CDR3 length: 15 amino acids. CDR3 nucleotides: TGCGCCAGCAGCTTGGACTGGGGCCCTACCTACGAGCAGTACTTC. Translated, it gives CASSLDWGPTYEQYF.

J is TRBJ1-6 and V is TRBV27; 8 bases line up with TRBD1. Germline CDR1 reads MNHEY; CDR2 reads SMNVEV (reference sequence). The V and J ends lost 7 bases and 9 bases, in that order; junction bases with no gene match: 5. The CDR3 has 13 amino acids. CDR3 amino acids: CASTTGVTSPLHF. The CDR3 DNA is TGTGCCAGCACGACAGGGGTGACTTCACCCCTCCACTTT.

This chain links TRBV27 with TRBJ2-7; 9 bases are shared with TRBD2. Germline V gene sequence: CDR1 MNHEY, CDR2 SMNVEV (reference sequence). V dropped 5 bases and J dropped 6; count of bases not matched to a gene: 14. The CDR3 consists of 16 residues. The CDR3 spells CASSPPAGTSKAEQYF. DNA of the CDR3: TGTGCCAGCAGTCCACCCGCCGGGACTAGCAAGGCCGAGCAGTACTTC.

This clone was observed once. This rearrangement joins TRBV6-1 to TRBJ2-3; 7 nucleotides match TRBD2. The CDR3 is 14 amino acids. With V trimmed by 6 bases and J by 1 base, 4 bases remained unmatched. Germline-derived CDR1 and CDR2 are MNHNS and SASEGT. The CDR3 spells CASRERERTDTQYF. CDR3 sequence (DNA): TGTGCCAGCAGAGAGCGGGAACGCACAGATACGCAGTATTTT.

This clone was seen only once. The gene calls are TRBV28 and TRBJ2-7; D is uncertain. V lost 3 bases, J lost 1 base, and 7 bases lay in between. This CDR3 comprises 13 residues. The germline V gene has CDR1 MDHEN and CDR2 SYDVKM. Here the CDR3 reads CASSLHRSYEQYF. As DNA, the CDR3 is TGTGCCAGCAGTTTGCACAGATCCTACGAGCAGTACTTC.

This clone was found once. V gene TRBV29-1 combines with J gene TRBJ2-2, with D possibly being TRBD1 (5 bases). Germline V gene lookup returns CDR1 SQVTM and CDR2 ANQGSEA. V was pared by 4 bases and J by 0 bases, with 9 bases between. The CDR3 loop spans 14 amino acids. The CDR3 coding sequence is TGCAGCGTTGGGGGCACCACGAACACCGGGGAGCTGTTTTTT. Residues: CSVGGTTNTGELFF.

V is TRBV15 and J is TRBJ1-5; no clear D gene. There are 14 residues in the CDR3. The germline CDR1 and CDR2 sequences are LNHNV and YYDKDF (reference sequence). V lost 0 bases, J lost 8 bases, and 11 bases lay in between. The DNA of the CDR3 is TGTGCCACCAGCAGAGATTTGGAGCGTGAGCCCCAGCATTTT. Translating gives CATSRDLEREPQHF.

The V call is TRBV5-4, the J call TRBJ1-4; D is undetermined. Trimming stripped 2 bases from V and 0 bases from J, with 5 bases between. CDR3 length: 14 amino acids. Germline values: CDR1 SGHNT, CDR2 YYREEE (reference sequence). The CDR3 coding sequence is TGTGCCAGCAGCTTTGATGCAACTAATGAAAAACTGTTTTTT. It yields the protein CASSFDATNEKLFF. The full variable domain, rest sourced from reference TRBV5-4 and TRBJ1-4, is ETGVTQSPTHLIKTRGQQVTLRCSSQSGHNTVSWYQQALGQGPQFIFQYYREEENGRGNFPPRFSGLQFPNYSSELNVNALELDDSALYLCASSFDATNEKLFFGSGTQLSVL.

The chain is built from TRBV2 and TRBJ2-7; TRBD2 agrees at 7 bases. Germline CDR1 is SNHLY and CDR2 is FYNNEI. CDR3 length equals 13 residues. The V segment lost 6 bases and the J segment 0 bases; nucleotides outside the gene matches: 2. CDR3 amino acids: CASRRTSSYEQYF. The CDR3, as DNA: TGTGCCAGCAGACGGACTAGCTCCTACGAGCAGTACTTC.

The J gene is TRBJ2-7, the V gene TRBV21-1; TRBD1, as called in the table, went unchecked against the DNA. TRBV21-1 represents a pseudogene. CDR3 size: 23 residues. In DNA form, the CDR3 reads TGTGCCAGCAGCAATAGTAGATATTCGATTGGGACATTCCAGAGTCTGCAGGGCTACGAGCAGTACTTC. This encodes CASSNSRYSIGTFQSLQGYEQYF.

This clone was found once. V gene TRBV6-5 combines with J gene TRBJ1-5, with D unclear. The CDR3 totals 15 residues. The germline gives CDR1 MNHEY, CDR2 SVGAGI. The V end lost 2 bases, the J end lost 2 bases, and 10 bases lay between the germline ends. For the CDR3, the DNA is TGTGCCAGCAGTTACGGATCTGGGGGCAATCAGCCCCAGCATTTT. Protein sequence: CASSYGSGGNQPQHF.

This clone was counted once. This chain links TRBV11-2 with TRBJ1-6; no firm D call. This CDR3 contains 16 residues. CDR1 SGHAT and CDR2 FQNNGV come from the germline V gene. Trimming removed 2 bases from V and 5 bases from J, with 13 bases in between. This chain's CDR3 is CASSLTKARHNSPLHF. As DNA, the CDR3 is TGTGCCAGCAGCTTAACTAAGGCCCGGCATAATTCACCCCTCCACTTT.